These T cell receptor beta chains were read from a single sample in a study of shared clonotypes between healthy human individuals. TCRdb's table, derived via immunoSEQ multiplex PCR, lists solely in-frame clones and lacks some. In the table there are approximately 1,500,000 clones, over 95% of which are singletons. Input material: naive CD4+ T cells sorted from blood. Receptor source: a man aged 30-40 years in good health. The CDR3 runs from the conserved cysteine through the conserved F or W. The order of the fields is V gene, clone size, J gene, D gene, CDR3 protein, CDR3 DNA. The D gene is left open where the match is weak. Only part of the rows carry a size: once, few, many, or a class if the clone is expanded.

>TRBV23-1|.|TRBJ1-4|.
CASSLGGKLFF
TGCGCCAGCAGTCTGGGAGGGAAACTGTTTTTT
>TRBV29-1|once|TRBJ2-5|.
CSVGRPGETQYF
TGCAGCGTGGGGAGGCCTGGGGAGACCCAGTACTTC
>TRBV10-1|.|TRBJ2-1|.
CASSNRGASDEQFF
TGCGCCAGCAGCAACCGTGGGGCTAGCGATGAGCAGTTCTTC
>TRBV5-8|.|TRBJ2-1|.
CASSLLNEQFF
TGTGCCAGCAGCTTGTTGAATGAGCAGTTCTTC
>TRBV28|.|TRBJ1-1|.
CASRGPGTEAFF
TGTGCCAGCAGAGGTCCGGGCACTGAAGCTTTCTTT
>TRBV28|.|TRBJ1-2|.
CASSFPRAYGYTF
TGTGCCAGCAGTTTCCCCAGGGCGTATGGCTACACCTTC
>TRBV7-6|.|TRBJ2-1|.
CASSPAWRGPDEQFF
TGTGCCAGCAGCCCCGCTTGGAGGGGGCCGGACGAGCAGTTCTTC
>TRBV5-1|.|TRBJ2-4|TRBD2
CASSLERGRAYF
TGCGCCAGCAGCTTGGAGCGCGGGAGGGCCTACTTC
>TRBV7-8|.|TRBJ2-5|TRBD2
CASSLRSAGDSETQYF
TGTGCCAGCAGCTTACGTTCAGCGGGAGACTCGGAGACCCAGTACTTC
>TRBV9|.|TRBJ2-6|.
CASSVVGPGANVLTF
TGTGCCAGCAGCGTAGTCGGTCCTGGGGCCAACGTCCTGACTTTC
>TRBV7-8|.|TRBJ2-2|.
CASSLVLTTGELFF
TGTGCCAGCAGCTTAGTCCTGACCACCGGGGAGCTGTTTTTT
>TRBV5-5|.|TRBJ2-5|.
CASSLPQEETQYF
TGTGCCAGCAGCCTCCCACAGGAAGAGACCCAGTACTTC
>TRBV5-1|.|TRBJ2-1|.
CASSLQGTGPNEQFF
TGCGCCAGCAGCTTACAGGGTACAGGGCCCAATGAGCAGTTCTTC
>TRBV11-2|.|TRBJ1-4|.
CASSSTYPIRNEKLFF
TGTGCCAGCAGCTCGACGTACCCCATTCGGAATGAAAAACTGTTTTTT
>TRBV18|.|TRBJ2-2|TRBD2
CASSPQRLAGSVELFF
TGTGCCAGCTCACCACAAAGACTAGCGGGATCGGTGGAGCTGTTTTTT
>TRBV5-1|.|TRBJ2-6|.
CASSPGPSGANVLTF
TGCGCCAGCAGCCCGGGACCGTCTGGGGCCAACGTCCTGACTTTC
>TRBV6-5|.|TRBJ2-1|TRBD2
CASRGTSGTAEQFF
TGTGCCAGCAGAGGGACTAGCGGTACAGCGGAGCAGTTCTTC
>TRBV7-8|.|TRBJ2-7|.
CASSLASRSYEQYF
TGTGCCAGCAGCTTAGCGAGCAGGTCCTACGAGCAGTACTTC
>TRBV11-2|.|TRBJ1-2|TRBD1
CASSSRAGGEKGGYTF
TGTGCCAGCAGCTCCCGGGCAGGGGGCGAGAAGGGGGGCTACACCTTC
>TRBV5-6|few|TRBJ2-3|TRBD2
CASSVTGLAGGYTQYF
TGTGCCAGCAGCGTCACGGGACTAGCGGGAGGGTATACGCAGTATTTT
>TRBV28|.|TRBJ2-7|.
CASRLTEGGLQYF
TGTGCCAGCCGACTGACAGAAGGGGGTTTGCAGTACTTC
>TRBV6-6|.|TRBJ1-5|.
CASSQGNQPQHF
TGTGCCAGCAGCCAAGGCAATCAGCCCCAGCATTTT
>TRBV15|.|TRBJ1-2|.
CATSRPLGNYGYTF
TGTGCCACCAGCAGACCCTTGGGGAACTATGGCTACACCTTC
>TRBV6-5|.|TRBJ2-2|.
CATVRGTGELFF
TGTGCCACCGTGCGGGGCACCGGGGAGCTGTTTTTT
>TRBV1|few|TRBJ2-5|.
CTSSQVDRAEQETQYF
TGCACCAGCAGCCAAGTTGACAGGGCCGAACAAGAGACCCAGTACTTC
>TRBV27|.|TRBJ2-3|.
CASSRDPKRDTQYF
TGTGCCAGCAGCCGGGACCCAAAGCGAGATACGCAGTATTTT
>TRBV18|.|TRBJ2-1|TRBD1
CASSPGTGGFNEQFF
TGTGCCAGCTCACCTGGGACAGGGGGGTTCAATGAGCAGTTCTTC
>TRBV9|.|TRBJ2-5|.
CASSVGGLKETQYF
TGTGCCAGCAGCGTAGGGGGACTCAAAGAGACCCAGTACTTC
>TRBV18|.|TRBJ2-7|.
CASSPSQGIGYEQYF
TGTGCCAGCTCACCAAGCCAGGGAATAGGCTACGAGCAGTACTTC
>TRBV6-4|.|TRBJ1-4|.
CASGTGIATNEKLFF
TGTGCCAGCGGTACAGGGATTGCAACTAATGAAAAACTGTTTTTT
>TRBV29-1|.|TRBJ1-5|.
CSVGGSNQPQHF
TGCAGCGTTGGGGGTAGCAATCAGCCCCAGCATTTT
>TRBV7-2|.|TRBJ2-7|TRBD1
CASSLVSDRGYEQYF
TGTGCCAGCAGCTTAGTCTCGGACAGGGGGTACGAGCAGTACTTC
>TRBV18|.|TRBJ2-6|.
CASSPLRQGASGANVLTF
TGTGCCAGCTCACCACTAAGGCAGGGAGCATCTGGGGCCAACGTCCTGACTTTC
>TRBV5-1|.|TRBJ2-3|.
CASRLGIGDTQYF
TGCGCCAGCAGGCTTGGAATAGGGGATACGCAGTATTTT
>TRBV11-2|.|TRBJ2-5|.
CASSLEPNQETQYF
TGTGCCAGCAGCTTAGAGCCCAACCAAGAGACCCAGTACTTC
>TRBV9|.|TRBJ2-5|TRBD2
CASSVGLADSYQETQYF
TGTGCCAGCAGCGTAGGTCTAGCGGACTCCTACCAAGAGACCCAGTACTTC
>TRBV28|.|TRBJ1-1|TRBD1
CASKAHRGGTEAFF
TGTGCCAGCAAAGCCCACAGGGGTGGCACTGAAGCTTTCTTT
>TRBV28|few|TRBJ2-3|TRBD2
CASSSGLATASTDTQYF
TGTGCCAGCAGTTCGGGACTAGCGACGGCTAGCACAGATACGCAGTATTTT
>TRBV7-8|.|TRBJ2-5|.
CASSLEGVELETQYF
TGTGCCAGCAGCTTAGAGGGGGTAGAGCTGGAGACCCAGTACTTC
>TRBV18|.|TRBJ2-1|TRBD1
CASSLGQGAYNEQFF
TGTGCCAGCTCACTTGGACAGGGAGCCTACAATGAGCAGTTCTTC
>TRBV7-9|.|TRBJ2-7|.
CASSSTGSTYEQYF
TGTGCCAGCAGCAGTACCGGGAGCACCTACGAGCAGTACTTC
>TRBV28|.|TRBJ1-2|.
CASSGAGAPNYGYTF
TGTGCCAGCAGTGGGGCGGGGGCTCCCAACTATGGCTACACCTTC
>TRBV19|.|TRBJ2-3|TRBD2
CASSLLAGVDTQYF
TGTGCCAGTAGTCTACTAGCGGGAGTAGATACGCAGTATTTT
>TRBV5-8|.|TRBJ1-2|.
CASSPAHGKNYGYTF
TGTGCCAGCAGCCCTGCTCACGGGAAAAACTATGGCTACACCTTC
>TRBV11-3|.|TRBJ2-7|.
CASSLAQGTVINEQYF
TGTGCCAGCAGCTTAGCCCAGGGGACCGTGATCAACGAGCAGTACTTC
>TRBV28|.|TRBJ1-4|.
CASNPQDSWWGKLFF
TGTGCCAGCAATCCACAGGACTCGTGGTGGGGAAAACTGTTTTTT
>TRBV5-6|.|TRBJ1-3|.
CASSPGSLETGNTIYF
TGTGCCAGCAGCCCAGGGAGCCTTGAGACTGGAAACACCATATATTTT
>TRBV6-5|.|TRBJ2-3|.
CASSYSKRVGGQYF
TGTGCCAGCAGTTACTCGAAAAGGGTGGGAGGGCAGTATTTT
>TRBV11-2|.|TRBJ2-5|.
CASSQGITQYF
TGTGCCAGCAGCCAAGGTATCACCCAGTACTTC
>TRBV5-6|.|TRBJ2-3|TRBD2
CASGPGLVADTQYF
TGTGCCAGCGGCCCGGGACTAGTAGCAGATACGCAGTATTTT
>TRBV5-1|.|TRBJ2-1|.
CASSPQGRYNEQFF
TGCGCCAGCAGCCCCCAGGGGCGATACAATGAGCAGTTCTTC
>TRBV7-2|.|TRBJ2-1|TRBD1
CASSQGAPRDEQFF
TGTGCCAGCAGCCAGGGGGCCCCAAGGGATGAGCAGTTCTTC
>TRBV5-1|.|TRBJ1-3|.
CASSSGGGNTIYF
TGCGCCAGCAGTTCGGGGGGCGGAAACACCATATATTTT
>TRBV5-6|.|TRBJ2-2|.
CASSQVVTGELFF
TGTGCCAGCAGCCAGGTGGTGACCGGGGAGCTGTTTTTT
>TRBV25-1|.|TRBJ2-1|.
CASSEPGDNEQFF
TGTGCCAGCAGTGAGCCCGGGGACAATGAGCAGTTCTTC
>TRBV12-5|.|TRBJ2-1|.
CASGLVLGSRNNEQFF
TGTGCTAGTGGTTTGGTTTTGGGGTCGCGAAACAATGAGCAGTTCTTC
>TRBV2|.|TRBJ1-5|TRBD1
CASSERQGNQPQHF
TGTGCCAGCAGTGAACGACAGGGGAATCAGCCCCAGCATTTT
>TRBV7-2|.|TRBJ1-1|TRBD1
CASSHRDRGRGNTEAFF
TGTGCCAGCAGCCACCGGGACAGGGGGCGCGGGAACACTGAAGCTTTCTTT
>TRBV2|.|TRBJ2-7|TRBD1
CASSGGTGSSYEQYF
TGTGCCAGCAGTGGGGGGACAGGATCATCCTACGAGCAGTACTTC
>TRBV7-2|.|TRBJ2-1|.
CASSIRRGSSYNEQFF
TGTGCCAGCAGCATACGTCGGGGGAGCTCCTACAATGAGCAGTTCTTC